This T cell receptor beta chain came from a study of shared clonotypes between healthy human individuals. Some clones are missing from TCRdb's copy, which holds only in-frame ones; the method was immunoSEQ multiplex PCR. The sample holds about 480,000 clones, 60% to 80% seen once. The V gene end was trimmed by 4 bases and the J gene end by 2 bases; junction bases not matched to a gene: 4. Germline lookup yields CDR1 SGHTA and CDR2 FQGNSA. The CDR3 loop spans 14 amino acids. The gene calls are TRBV7-2 and TRBJ1-1; TRBD1 agrees at 7 bases. The receptor's source is a woman aged 40 to 49 in good health. Some clones in this sample may be carry-over from other donors' samples. Sequenced sample: PBMCs. The CDR3 bases are TGTGCCAGCAGCTCGGGACAGATTAACACTGAAGCTTTCTTT. This encodes CASSSGQINTEAFF. Supplemented by reference TRBV7-2 and TRBJ1-1, the full variable domain reads GAGVSQSPSNKVTEKGKDVELRCDPISGHTALYWYRQSLGQGLEFLIYFQGNSAPDKSGLPSDRFSAERTGGSVSTLTIQRTQQEDSAVYLCASSSGQINTEAFFGQGTRLTVV.